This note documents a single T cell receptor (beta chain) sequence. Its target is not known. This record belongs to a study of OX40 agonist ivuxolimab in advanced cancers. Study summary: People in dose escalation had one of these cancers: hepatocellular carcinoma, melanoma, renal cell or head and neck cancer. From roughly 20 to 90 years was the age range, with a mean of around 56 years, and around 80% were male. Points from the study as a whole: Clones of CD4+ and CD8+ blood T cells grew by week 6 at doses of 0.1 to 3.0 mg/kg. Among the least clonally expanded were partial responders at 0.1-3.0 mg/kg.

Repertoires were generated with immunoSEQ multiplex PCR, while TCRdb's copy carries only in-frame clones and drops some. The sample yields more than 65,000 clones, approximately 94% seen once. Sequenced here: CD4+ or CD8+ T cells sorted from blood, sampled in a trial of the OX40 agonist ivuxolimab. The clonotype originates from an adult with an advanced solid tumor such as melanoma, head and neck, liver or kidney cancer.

The CDR3, as DNA: TGTGCCAGCAGCCCTTACCCGGGACAGGGCTACGAGCAGTACTTC. Translating it yields CASSPYPGQGYEQYF. The J gene is TRBJ2-7, the V gene TRBV7-9, with 9 bases that match TRBD1. The V gene end was trimmed by 5 bases and the J gene end by 3 bases; junction bases not matched to a gene: 8. The CDR3 extends over 15 amino acids. CDR1 is SEHNR, CDR2 FQNEAQ, per germline (reference sequence).